This T cell receptor (beta chain) was obtained from a study of cytomegalovirus exposure and HLA in healthy donors. 13 Jbeta primers and 60 Vbeta primers were used for the PCR. This table comes from immunoSEQ multiplex PCR, and its TCRdb copy is limited to in-frame clones, with some not included. The sample lists more than 95,000 clones, 70% to 80% occurring once. Germline CDR1 MNHNY, CDR2 SVGAGI (reference sequence). The CDR3 consists of 14 residues. V trimming: 2 bases; J trimming: 8 bases; junction bases outside the gene matches: 5. Sequencing used PBMCs. This clonotype originated in a man younger than 45 in good health and CMV-seronegative. The chain joins TRBV6-6 to TRBJ2-4; 8 positions agree with TRBD1. CDR3 DNA sequence: TGTGCCAGCAGTTACGACAGGGGAGGTGACATTCAGTACTTC. It is translated as CASSYDRGGDIQYF.